Below, one TCR beta chain is given with its context. This CDR3 spans 16 amino acids. Germline trimming cut 4 bases from V and 5 bases from J; bases unmatched to any gene: 6. Per germline, CDR1 SGDLS and CDR2 YYNGEE. These data originate in a study of CD8 T cells in Susac syndrome. Reverse transcription of roughly 0.5 to 1 ug RNA used random hexamers. In TCRdb, the immunoSEQ multiplex PCR reads were re-called with MiXCR into one record per CDR3 protein. This sample has around 140,000 distinct CDR3 sequences, with approximately 95% found just once. Sequencing was performed on CD4+ T cells from PBMCs. J is TRBJ2-3 and V is TRBV9; 14 bases map to TRBD2. The TCR originated in a human donor in good health. The CDR3 DNA reads TGTGCCAGCAGCATTTCCGGGACTAGCGGGAGAGATACGCAGTATTTT. It is translated as CASSISGTSGRDTQYF.